Listed below are T cell receptor beta chains from one sample, sequenced in a study of regulatory T cells in long-lasting Graves disease. TCRdb reanalysed the multiplex PCR reads using MiXCR and keeps one entry per CDR3 protein. The profile shows about 540,000 distinct CDR3 sequences, around an eighth of them singletons. These data were also filed under a second study, of T cells in Graves' hyperthyroidism and ophthalmopathy.

The source was peripheral blood mononuclear cells (PBMCs), collected at new diagnosis, from a patient treated with antithyroid drugs. Source of these receptors: a man aged 25 to 40 with Graves disease. The CDR3 runs from the conserved cysteine through the conserved F or W. A D gene is named only where the DNA matches it firmly. Size values are once, few and many counts, or a class for expanded clones, and some rows have none.

j_call	v_call	cdr3_length	d_call	clone_size	cdr3_nt	cdr3_aa
TRBJ1-1	TRBV10-3	14	-	many	TGTGCCATCCGGAGAGCGACAGTGAACACTGAAGCTTTCTTT	CAIRRATVNTEAFF
TRBJ2-3	TRBV5-1	16	TRBD2	many	TGTGCCAGCAGCTTAGCGGCTAGCGGGACTACAGATACGCAGTATTTT	CASSLAASGTTDTQYF
TRBJ1-2	TRBV12-3/TRBV12-4	16	-	many	TGTGCCAGCAGCCTCCGGGACCGGGACGGGGGCTATGGCTACACCTTC	CASSLRDRDGGYGYTF
TRBJ1-1	TRBV15	16	-	many	TGTGCCACCAGCAGAGGGGGGGGGCGTATGAACACTGAAGCTTTCTTT	CATSRGGGRMNTEAFF
TRBJ1-2	TRBV5-1	15	TRBD1	many	TGCGCCACTAGGCCGACAGGGAGTATCAACTATGGCTACACCTTC	CATRPTGSINYGYTF
TRBJ2-5	TRBV7-9	12	-	few	TGTGCCAGCAGAAGCCTGAAAGAGACCCAGTACTTC	CASRSLKETQYF
TRBJ2-3	TRBV12-3/TRBV12-4	15	TRBD2	many	TGTGCCAGCAGATCGAGCGGGAGGAGAACAGATACGCAGTATTTT	CASRSSGRRTDTQYF
TRBJ2-7	TRBV9	15	-	few	TGTGCCAGCAGCGTAGAGGAGCGACCGGTCGGGGAGCAGTACTTC	CASSVEERPVGEQYF
TRBJ2-5	TRBV19	13	TRBD1	few	TGTGCCAGTAGTGGGACAGGGGTTGAGACCCAGTACTTC	CASSGTGVETQYF
TRBJ2-5	TRBV13	15	TRBD2	-	TGTGCCAGCAGCTTAGGGGAAGCGGGAACCGAGACCCAGTACTTC	CASSLGEAGTETQYF
TRBJ2-1	TRBV6-2/TRBV6-3	14	TRBD2	-	TGTGCCAGCAGTGGAGCGGGGGGCTATAATGAGCAGTTCTTC	CASSGAGGYNEQFF
TRBJ1-1	TRBV7-9	14	-	many	TGTGCCAGCAGCTTAGTAGGGGTCGGCACTGAAGCTTTCTTT	CASSLVGVGTEAFF
TRBJ2-7	TRBV27	13	-	many	TGTGCCAGCAGCCGTGCCGGGGCTTACGAGCAGTACTTC	CASSRAGAYEQYF
TRBJ2-6	TRBV5-1	19	TRBD1	many	TGCGCCAGCAGCCGAACCGGGACAGGCTTTCTCTCTGGGGCCAACGTCCTGACTTTC	CASSRTGTGFLSGANVLTF
TRBJ1-2	TRBV7-9	15	TRBD1	few	TGTGCCAGCAGCAGAGAGGCTCGGACAGGGGATGGCTACACCTTC	CASSREARTGDGYTF
TRBJ2-3	TRBV10-2	20	TRBD2	-	TGCGCCAGCAGCAGAACAGGGGCCGGGGCTAGCGGGGTGCTGGCAGATACGCAGTATTTT	CASSRTGAGASGVLADTQYF
TRBJ2-3	TRBV12-3/TRBV12-4	15	-	many	TGTGCCAGCAGCCTGAGGCGGAGGGCCACAGATACGCAGTATTTT	CASSLRRRATDTQYF
TRBJ2-3	TRBV12-3/TRBV12-4	14	TRBD2	many	TGTGCCAGCAGGATTGCTAGCGGGAGAGGTACGCAGTATTTT	CASRIASGRGTQYF
TRBJ2-7	TRBV29-1	15	TRBD1	few	TGCAGCGTTGGTGGATCCGGGACAGTCCCCTACGAGCAGTACTTC	CSVGGSGTVPYEQYF
TRBJ2-3	TRBV11-3	10	-	many	TGTGCCACCACCACAGATACGCAGTATTTT	CATTTDTQYF
TRBJ1-4	TRBV11-3	15	TRBD1	many	TGTGCCAGCAGCCAATCCGGGACAGGGAATGAAAAACTGTTTTTT	CASSQSGTGNEKLFF
TRBJ2-2	TRBV12-3/TRBV12-4	16	-	many	TGTGCCAGCAGCCGCCCCAGGGTCGAGGACACCGGGGAGCTGTTTTTT	CASSRPRVEDTGELFF
TRBJ2-1	TRBV19	12	-	-	TGTGCCAGTAGTATGGACCTCCATGAGCAGTTCTTC	CASSMDLHEQFF
TRBJ2-5	TRBV15	13	TRBD2	-	TGTGCCACCAGCAGCGGGGGGGGAGAGACCCAGTACTTC	CATSSGGGETQYF
TRBJ2-7	TRBV5-1	13	-	many	TGCGCCAGCAGCTTGGACGGGTACTACGAGCAGTACTTC	CASSLDGYYEQYF
TRBJ1-5	TRBV7-8	13	-	many	TGTGCCAGCAGTCCCGGGGACGTCCAGCCCCAGCATTTT	CASSPGDVQPQHF
TRBJ2-6	TRBV5-1	16	TRBD1	few	TGCGCCAGCAGCATAGACGGACAGGGAGAAGCCAACGTCCTGACTTTC	CASSIDGQGEANVLTF
TRBJ2-7	TRBV11-2	17	TRBD1	many	TGTGCCAGCAGCTTAAGACCCCCGGGACAGGGGCCATACGAGCAGTACTTC	CASSLRPPGQGPYEQYF
TRBJ1-2	TRBV6-2/TRBV6-3	13	-	many	TGTGCCAGCAGTGCTCGACGGGAGGAGAGCTACACCTTC	CASSARREESYTF
TRBJ1-1	TRBV2	13	-	many	TGTGCCAGCAGAAACGACAGGAACACTGAAGCTTTCTTT	CASRNDRNTEAFF
TRBJ2-3	TRBV29-1	10	-	-	TGCAGCACCAAAGTCGATACGCAGTATTTT	CSTKVDTQYF
TRBJ2-6	TRBV2	14	TRBD2	many	TGTGCCAGCGCTAGCGGGCCAGGGGCCAACGTCCTGACTTTC	CASASGPGANVLTF
TRBJ2-1	TRBV4-1	16	TRBD2	few	TGCGCCAGCAGCCAGCCCACTAGCGGGAGAAGGTATGAGCAGTTCTTC	CASSQPTSGRRYEQFF
TRBJ2-5	TRBV12-5	13	TRBD1	many	TGTGCTAGTGGTTTGCCAAGGGACAGCCCTAAGTACTTC	CASGLPRDSPKYF
TRBJ1-1	TRBV3-1	18	-	many	TGTGCCAGCAGCCGGGGGGCGACCCAGGCGGTGAGAGGCACTGAAGCTTTCTTT	CASSRGATQAVRGTEAFF
TRBJ2-7	TRBV28	12	-	many	TGTGCCAGCAGTTTGTTGCACTACGAGCAGTACTTC	CASSLLHYEQYF
TRBJ2-5	TRBV7-9	14	TRBD2	many	TGTGCCAGCAGCACCCTAGCGGGAGATGAGACCCAGTACTTC	CASSTLAGDETQYF